This record looks at one T cell receptor (beta chain) sequence and its context. This sample was taken from a study of blood T cell repertoires in COVID-19. This table comes from immunoSEQ multiplex PCR, and its TCRdb copy is limited to in-frame clones, with some not included. The sample contains over 250,000 clones, roughly 87% of which appear only once. This receptor was obtained from a young woman who had recovered from COVID-19. Sequences were obtained from PBMCs or T cells enriched from blood (not recorded which).

For the CDR3, the DNA is TGTGCCAGCAGCCCAAGAACAGGGAGAGCTGAAGCTTTCTTT. It yields the protein CASSPRTGRAEAFF. This chain joins TRBV7-9 and TRBJ1-1, with a possible D match to TRBD1 (6 bases). This CDR3 spans 14 amino acids. CDR1 SEHNR and CDR2 FQNEAQ come from the germline V gene (reference sequence). The germline V and J ends were trimmed by 5 bases and 6 bases, with 16 bases remaining between them.